This T cell receptor (beta chain) was found in a study of immune cell composition in non-small cell lung cancer. The repertoire was sequenced with immunoSEQ multiplex PCR; TCRdb's copy has only in-frame clones and lacks some. The table has 990 or so clones, 70% to 80% seen once. This clone was seen a handful of times. Normal lung was sampled as far from the tumour as possible, at least 3 cm. Sequencing was done on a sample of non-adjacent lung tissue. The TCR was taken from a human donor with non-small cell lung cancer.

The CDR3 protein is CASSQNQGNMNTEAFF. For the CDR3, the DNA is TGTGCCAGCTCACAGAACCAGGGGAACATGAACACTGAAGCTTTCTTT. The rearrangement links TRBV18 to TRBJ1-1; perhaps TRBD1 as D (6 bases). CDR3 length equals 16 residues. Trimming left V 4 bases short and J 0 bases short, with 15 bases between. Per germline, CDR1 KGHSH and CDR2 LQKENI. Using reference TRBV18 and TRBJ1-1 for the parts outside the CDR3, the full variable domain is NAGVMQNPRHLVRRRGQEARLRCSPMKGHSHVYWYRQLPEEGLKFMVYLQKENIIDESGMPKERFSAEFPKEGPSILRIQQVVRGDSAAYFCASSQNQGNMNTEAFFGQGTRLTVV.